This entry lists 20 T cell receptor beta chains sequenced from one sample in a study of blood T cells in healthy people across ages. A sample-barcoded 5' primer and a J-beta primer mix were used in a second PCR of roughly 6 to 11 cycles. TCRdb re-called the 5' RACE reads through MiXCR, storing one row per CDR3 protein. The table includes 600,000 to 1,000,000 distinct CDR3 sequences, roughly 60% detected once. Sequencing used blood. The receptors here all came from a man younger than 45 in good health.

In its sample, this clonotype was seen a few times. The V call is TRBV5-1, the J call TRBJ2-1; no definite D call. Germline CDR1 is SGHRS and CDR2 is YFSETQ. The CDR3 spans 16 residues. V dropped 0 bases and J dropped 0 bases, with 10 bases sitting between them. CDR3 region: CASSLVPSSSYNEQFF. The CDR3 DNA is TGCGCCAGCAGCTTGGTTCCCTCGAGCTCCTACAATGAGCAGTTCTTC. Using reference TRBV5-1 and TRBJ2-1 for the parts outside the CDR3, the full variable domain is KAGVTQTPRYLIKTRGQQVTLSCSPISGHRSVSWYQQTPGQGLQFLFEYFSETQRNKGNFPGRFSGRQFSNSRSEMNVSTLELGDSALYLCASSLVPSSSYNEQFFGPGTRLTVL.

V usage is TRBV20-1 and J usage is TRBJ2-4, with D maybe TRBD2 (6 bases). Germline CDR1 is DFQATT and CDR2 is SNEGSKA (reference sequence). The CDR3 totals 17 residues. V gave up 1 base and J gave up 0 bases, with 16 bases separating them. The CDR3 DNA reads as TGCAGTGCTAGAGGGGCGGGGAGGCCTCTAGCCAAAAACATTCAGTACTTC. Its translation is CSARGAGRPLAKNIQYF.

V usage is TRBV20-1 and J usage is TRBJ2-7; D is ambiguous. The germline V gene has CDR1 DFQATT and CDR2 SNEGSKA (reference sequence). Trimming left V 3 bases short and J 2 bases short, with 11 bases between. The CDR3 is made up of 13 amino acids. As DNA, the CDR3 is TGCAGTGCTAGTTGGATCGCTACCTACGAGCAGTACTTC. Translation gives CSASWIATYEQYF.

This clonotype turned up a few times. The J gene is TRBJ2-5, the V gene TRBV25-1, with a tentative D call TRBD2 (5 bases). The CDR3 runs to 16 residues. The V end was cut by 4 bases, the J end by 1 base, with 16 bases between. Germline V gene sequence: CDR1 MGHDK, CDR2 SYGVNS. For the CDR3, the DNA is TGTGCCAGCAGTGCCTCTGGTGGAGCGGCCCAAGAGACCCAGTACTTC. Translation gives CASSASGGAAQETQYF.

This rearrangement joins TRBV9 to TRBJ2-3; either TRBD1 or TRBD2 may fit D (5 bases each). Germline V gives CDR1 SGDLS, CDR2 YYNGEE. V lost 3 bases, J lost 4 bases, and 12 bases lay in between. The CDR3 runs 14 residues. The CDR3 coding sequence is TGTGCCAGCAGCGAAGAGGGGACCCCAGATACGCAGTATTTT. Translating gives CASSEEGTPDTQYF.

The rearrangement uses TRBV4-1 and TRBJ2-1; TRBD2 agrees at 10 bases. The CDR3 covers 17 residues. The junction had 11 bases not matched to a gene; V was cut back by 1 base and J by 8 bases. Looked up from germline, CDR1 is MGHRA and CDR2 is YSYEKL. CDR3 amino acids: CASSQVMASGRGYEQFF. The CDR3, as DNA: TGCGCCAGCAGCCAAGTAATGGCTAGCGGGAGAGGTTATGAGCAGTTCTTC.

This clonotype was detected only once. The chain recombines TRBV6-1 with TRBJ2-1, with TRBD2 matching over 7 bases. V was pared by 0 bases and J by 8 bases, with 4 bases of the junction left unmatched. CDR1 is MNHNS, CDR2 SASEGT, per germline. This CDR3 comprises 14 residues. The CDR3 DNA reads TGTGCCAGCAGTGAAGCGCTCGGGGGGTATGAGCAGTTCTTC. This translates into CASSEALGGYEQFF.

This clonotype was observed at least ten times. The chain recombines TRBV28 with TRBJ2-4, with D perhaps assigned TRBD1 or TRBD2 (5 bases each). Germline CDR1 and CDR2: MDHEN and SYDVKM. V gave up 7 bases and J gave up 7 bases, with 14 bases separating them. CDR3 length: 13 amino acids. The chain's CDR3 is CASTSSGGNIQYF. CDR3 nucleotides: TGTGCCAGCACCTCGTCTGGGGGTAACATTCAGTACTTC.

The chain recombines TRBV11-2 with TRBJ2-5, with D possibly TRBD1 on 5 matching bases. In germline, CDR1 is SGHAT, CDR2 FQNNGV. Deletions cut 3 bases from V and 4 bases from J, with 12 bases between. The CDR3 has 14 residues. DNA of the CDR3: TGTGCCAGCAGCTTCGTTAGGGGCGTAGAGACCCAGTACTTC. It codes for CASSFVRGVETQYF.

The rearrangement links TRBV29-1 to TRBJ2-7, with D possibly matching TRBD1 (6 bases). Germline-derived CDR1 and CDR2 are SQVTM and ANQGSEA. Trimming pared 3 bases from V and 4 bases from J, leaving 13 bases between. This CDR3 has 13 amino acids. DNA of the CDR3: TGCAGCGTTGAGAAGGGGGTAGGGTACGAGCAGTACTTC. Its translation is CSVEKGVGYEQYF.

The CDR3 DNA reads TGCAGCGTCCCCCGTAGCCAAGAGACCCAGTACTTC. Translated: CSVPRSQETQYF. This chain uses TRBV29-1 with TRBJ2-5; D uncertain. V lost 6 bases, J lost 1 base, and 9 bases lay in between. CDR1 is SQVTM, CDR2 ANQGSEA, per germline. There are 12 residues in the CDR3.

The rearrangement links TRBV14 to TRBJ2-1; 11 bases map to TRBD2. The trim removed 7 bases at V and 12 bases at J, leaving 8 bases unmatched. Germline CDR1 and CDR2: SGHDN and FVKESK. The CDR3 has 13 amino acids. This CDR3 reads CASMSLAGGAQFF. CDR3 DNA sequence: TGTGCCAGCATGTCTCTAGCGGGAGGTGCGCAGTTCTTC.

This clonotype was recorded a few times. The gene calls are TRBV20-1 and TRBJ2-1; D is possibly TRBD1 (5 bases). The CDR3 runs 15 residues. V shed 0 bases and J shed 4 bases, with 13 bases lying between them. Germline loops: CDR1 DFQATT, CDR2 SNEGSKA (reference sequence). In DNA form, the CDR3 reads TGCAGTGCTAGAGATCTAGGACATCCGTACAATGAGCAGTTCTTC. Its protein product is CSARDLGHPYNEQFF.

The V and J genes are TRBV20-1 and TRBJ2-1; 7 bases are shared with TRBD2. Germline CDR1 reads DFQATT; CDR2 reads SNEGSKA (reference sequence). CDR3 length: 17 residues. V lost 4 bases to trimming and J lost 0 bases; unmatched junction nucleotides: 12. CDR3 region: CSANKVGRPDSYNEQFF. The CDR3, as DNA: TGCAGTGCTAATAAGGTCGGGAGGCCCGACTCCTACAATGAGCAGTTCTTC.

The rearrangement links TRBV12-3 or TRBV12-4 to TRBJ2-6; the match to TRBD1 covers 7 bases. V shed 6 bases and J 0 bases; nucleotides not matched to a gene: 11. The CDR3 contains 18 residues. CDR3: CASRAKDRLPSGANVLTF. CDR3 sequence (DNA): TGTGCCAGCAGAGCGAAGGACAGGTTGCCCTCTGGGGCCAACGTCCTGACTTTC.

The V call is TRBV7-2, the J call TRBJ1-1; no clear D. Trimming took off 2 bases at V and 5 bases at J, with 18 bases between the two ends. The CDR3 extends over 16 amino acids. Germline V gene lookup returns CDR1 SGHTA and CDR2 FQGNSA. The CDR3 protein is CASSLSSTLRRTEAFF. The CDR3 DNA is TGTGCCAGCAGCTTAAGTTCTACACTTAGGCGAACTGAAGCTTTCTTT.

The sample holds a few counts of this clonotype. The chain couples TRBV7-6 to TRBJ2-1, with D possibly called TRBD1 or TRBD2 (6 bases each). Deletions cut 6 bases from V and 2 bases from J, with 14 bases between. The CDR3 sequence is 15 residues long. Germline V gene data show CDR1 as SGHVS and CDR2 as FNYEAQ. The CDR3 DNA sequence: TGTGCCAGCAGTCTACGAGGGGGGCCCTACAATGAGCAGTTCTTC. Translation: CASSLRGGPYNEQFF.

The chain uses TRBV7-2 and TRBJ2-1, with TRBD2 identical over 8 bases. Germline V gene data show CDR1 as SGHTA and CDR2 as FQGNSA. The CDR3 runs to 15 residues. Trimming cost V 6 bases and J 5 bases; bases outside gene matches: 9. CDR3 region: CASSSVGGAHNEQFF. The CDR3 nucleotides are TGTGCCAGCAGTTCTGTCGGGGGGGCACACAATGAGCAGTTCTTC.

The table lists this clonotype with a few counts. The junction differs from germline at one of its ends, possibly a read error. V and J are TRBV2 and TRBJ2-6; weak D call: TRBD1 (5 bases). Germline V gives CDR1 SNHLY, CDR2 FYNNEI. The CDR3 is made up of 15 amino acids. The CDR3 nucleotides read TGTGCCAGCAGTGAACAGAGCTCTGGGGCCAACGTTCTGACTTTC. Its translation: CASSEQSSGANVLTF.

This clonotype has a handful of counts. The rearrangement links TRBV2 to TRBJ2-4, with a weak D call TRBD2 (6 bases). Looked up from germline, CDR1 is SNHLY and CDR2 is FYNNEI. V lost 8 bases and J lost 0, with 20 bases in between. The CDR3 is made up of 17 amino acids. The CDR3 spells CASARWGERIAKNIQYF. DNA of the CDR3: TGTGCCAGCGCTCGGTGGGGGGAACGAATAGCCAAAAACATTCAGTACTTC.